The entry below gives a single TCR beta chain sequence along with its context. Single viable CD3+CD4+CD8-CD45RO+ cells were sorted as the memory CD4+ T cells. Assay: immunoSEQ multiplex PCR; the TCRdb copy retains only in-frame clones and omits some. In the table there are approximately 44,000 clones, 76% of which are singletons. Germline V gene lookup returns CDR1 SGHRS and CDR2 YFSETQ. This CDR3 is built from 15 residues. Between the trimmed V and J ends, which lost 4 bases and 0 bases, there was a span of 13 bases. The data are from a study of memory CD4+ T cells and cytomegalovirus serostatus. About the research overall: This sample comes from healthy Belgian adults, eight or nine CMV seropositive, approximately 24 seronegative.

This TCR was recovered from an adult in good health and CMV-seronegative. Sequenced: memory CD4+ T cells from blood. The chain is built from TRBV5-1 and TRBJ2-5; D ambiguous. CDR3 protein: CASSGNSLNQETQYF. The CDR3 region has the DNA TGCGCCAGCAGCGGCAACTCTCTGAACCAAGAGACCCAGTACTTC.